These T cell receptor beta chains were read from a single sample in a study of T-cell memory formation after mild COVID-19. MiXCR, applied by TCRdb to the 5' RACE reads, yields one record per CDR3 protein. The table includes approximately 180,000 distinct CDR3 sequences, around 16% detected once. The sequenced sample was PBMCs or a T cell subset sorted from them (not recorded which). Every receptor here comes from an adult woman who had mild COVID-19 (a few samples of this study predate the infection). Cell type and time point are not known. The CDR3 runs from the conserved cysteine through the conserved F or W. The order of the fields is V gene, clone size, D gene, J gene, CDR3 length, CDR3 protein, CDR3 DNA. D genes are given only for firm matches. Clone sizes are given selectively: once, few, many, or a class where the clone is expanded.

TRBV18	-	-	TRBJ2-1	17	CASSPLTGVGSYNEQFF	TGTGCCAGCTCACCCCTTACGGGAGTCGGCTCCTACAATGAGCAGTTCTTC
TRBV5-1	-	-	TRBJ2-1	14	CASTFKDTYNEQFF	TGCGCCAGCACCTTCAAGGACACCTACAATGAGCAGTTCTTC
TRBV4-1	few	TRBD1	TRBJ2-7	14	CASSQPTGGYEQYF	TGCGCCAGCAGCCAACCGACAGGGGGCTACGAGCAGTACTTC
TRBV9	-	TRBD2	TRBJ2-1	15	CASSVTSVELHEQFF	TGTGCCAGCAGCGTGACTAGCGTAGAGCTCCATGAGCAGTTCTTC
TRBV5-4	-	TRBD1	TRBJ2-7	14	CASRRDRATGEQYF	TGTGCCAGCAGGAGGGACAGGGCAACCGGCGAGCAGTACTTC
TRBV19	-	TRBD1	TRBJ1-6	13	CASSMTGDSPLHF	TGTGCCAGTAGTATGACAGGGGATTCACCCCTCCACTTT
TRBV5-1	many	TRBD2	TRBJ2-2	15	CASSVTSTQGGELFF	TGCGCCAGCAGCGTGACTAGCACCCAGGGCGGGGAGCTGTTTTTT
TRBV2	-	TRBD2	TRBJ2-3	15	CASTLAGGVTDTQYF	TGTGCCAGCACCTTAGCGGGGGGGGTCACAGATACGCAGTATTTT
TRBV7-9	few	-	TRBJ1-5	14	CASSQDRVNQPQHF	TGTGCCAGCAGCCAGGACAGAGTCAATCAGCCCCAGCATTTT
TRBV3-1	few	TRBD1	TRBJ1-1	15	CASRYTDRAGTEAFF	TGTGCCAGCAGATATACGGACAGGGCTGGGACTGAAGCTTTCTTT
TRBV5-1	-	-	TRBJ1-5	13	CASSFTGSQPQHF	TGCGCCAGCTCGTTCACAGGGAGCCAGCCCCAGCATTTT
TRBV28	-	TRBD1	TRBJ2-7	14	CASTRRQGQSEQYF	TGTGCCAGCACCCGAAGACAGGGACAGTCCGAGCAGTACTTC
TRBV20-1	-	-	TRBJ2-3	15	CSARRGSSWTDTQYF	TGCAGTGCTCGCCGGGGCAGCAGCTGGACAGATACGCAGTATTTT
TRBV14	few	-	TRBJ2-6	21	CASSQDPSWERFFSGANVLTF	TGTGCCAGCAGCCAAGACCCTTCATGGGAGCGGTTCTTCTCTGGGGCCAACGTCCTGACTTTC
TRBV3-1	few	-	TRBJ2-7	15	CASSQGGTLTYEQYF	TGTGCCAGCAGCCAAGGGGGGACTCTTACCTACGAGCAGTACTTC
TRBV7-2	-	-	TRBJ2-3	15	CASSFSRANTDTQYF	TGTGCCAGCAGCTTCTCCCGGGCCAACACAGATACGCAGTATTTT
TRBV20-1	few	TRBD1	TRBJ2-7	17	CSARSFDRGHKSYEQYF	TGCAGTGCCAGGAGCTTTGACAGGGGGCATAAATCCTACGAGCAGTACTTC
TRBV10-3	many	TRBD2	TRBJ2-1	11	CAVGTSREQFF	TGTGCCGTTGGGACTAGTCGTGAGCAGTTCTTC
TRBV9	-	-	TRBJ2-3	14	CASSLQEGKFTQYF	TGTGCCAGCAGCCTCCAAGAGGGGAAGTTCACGCAGTATTTT
TRBV5-5	-	TRBD1	TRBJ2-1	15	CASSLEGQDYNEQFF	TGTGCCAGCAGCTTGGAGGGACAGGATTACAATGAGCAGTTCTTC
TRBV6-5	many	TRBD2	TRBJ2-1	18	CASSTPPGGGGARNEQFF	TGTGCCAGCAGTACCCCACCGGGTGGCGGGGGGGCCCGTAATGAGCAGTTCTTC
TRBV3-1	-	-	TRBJ1-2	14	CASSRTTANYGYTF	TGTGCCAGCAGCCGCACGACAGCTAACTATGGCTACACCTTC
TRBV15	-	-	TRBJ2-1	18	CATSSLSVGPGSYNEQFF	TGTGCCACCAGCAGCCTTTCCGTAGGACCCGGGTCCTACAATGAGCAGTTCTTC
TRBV7-2	many	TRBD1	TRBJ2-1	14	CASSLGQGRNEQFF	TGTGCCAGCAGCTTAGGACAGGGTCGGAATGAGCAGTTCTTC
TRBV7-9	-	-	TRBJ2-2	14	CASSSASGYGELFF	TGTGCCAGCAGCTCTGCCTCGGGGTACGGGGAGCTGTTTTTT
TRBV3-1	-	-	TRBJ2-2	15	CARSQDWTNTGELFF	TGTGCCAGAAGCCAAGATTGGACGAACACCGGGGAGCTGTTTTTT
TRBV10-3	few	-	TRBJ1-2	14	CAISEYAGADGYTF	TGTGCCATCAGTGAGTATGCAGGGGCGGATGGCTACACCTTC
TRBV6-2/TRBV6-3	few	-	TRBJ1-1	13	CASSWNGFTEAFF	TGTGCCAGCAGTTGGAACGGGTTCACTGAAGCTTTCTTT